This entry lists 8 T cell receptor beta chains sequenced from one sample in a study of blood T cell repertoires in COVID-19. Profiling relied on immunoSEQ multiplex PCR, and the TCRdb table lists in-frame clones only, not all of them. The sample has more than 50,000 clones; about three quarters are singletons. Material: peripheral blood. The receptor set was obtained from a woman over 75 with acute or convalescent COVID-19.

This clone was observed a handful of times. The CDR3 is CAWSVSGGAGAKTQYF. In nucleotides, the CDR3 is TGTGCCTGGAGTGTGTCGGGTGGTGCAGGGGCGAAGACCCAGTACTTC. This chain uses TRBV30 with TRBJ2-5; possible D gene TRBD1, 6 bases. V lost 0 bases to trimming and J lost 6 bases, with 20 bases between them. Germline CDR1 is GTSNPN and CDR2 is SVGIG (reference sequence). The CDR3 extends over 16 amino acids.

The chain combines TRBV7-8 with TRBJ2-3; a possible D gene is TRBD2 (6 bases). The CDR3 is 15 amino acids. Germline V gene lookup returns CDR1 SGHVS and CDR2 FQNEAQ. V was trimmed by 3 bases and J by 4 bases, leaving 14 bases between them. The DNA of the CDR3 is TGTGCCAGCAGCTTGACTAGTATTTCATCAGATACGCAGTATTTT. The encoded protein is CASSLTSISSDTQYF.

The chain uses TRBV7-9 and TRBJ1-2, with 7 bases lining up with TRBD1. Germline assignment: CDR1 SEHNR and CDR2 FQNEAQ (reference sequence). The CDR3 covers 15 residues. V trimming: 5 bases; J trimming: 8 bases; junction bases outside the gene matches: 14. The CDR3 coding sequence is TGTGCCAGCAGCCCCTGGGGGGCAGGGGGAGAAGGCTACACCTTC. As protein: CASSPWGAGGEGYTF.

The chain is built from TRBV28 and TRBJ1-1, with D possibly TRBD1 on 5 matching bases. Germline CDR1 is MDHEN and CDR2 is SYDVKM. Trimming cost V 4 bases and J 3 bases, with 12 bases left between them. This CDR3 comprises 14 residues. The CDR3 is CASSSAGWDTEAFF. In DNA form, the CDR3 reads TGTGCCAGCAGTTCGGCAGGGTGGGACACTGAAGCTTTCTTT.

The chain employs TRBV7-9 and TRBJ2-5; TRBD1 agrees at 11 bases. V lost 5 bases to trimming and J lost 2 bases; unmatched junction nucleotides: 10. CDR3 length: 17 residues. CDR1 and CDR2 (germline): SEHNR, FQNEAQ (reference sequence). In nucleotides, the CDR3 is TGTGCCAGCAGCCCGGGACAGGGGGTCCCGGGGCAAGAGACCCAGTACTTC. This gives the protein CASSPGQGVPGQETQYF.

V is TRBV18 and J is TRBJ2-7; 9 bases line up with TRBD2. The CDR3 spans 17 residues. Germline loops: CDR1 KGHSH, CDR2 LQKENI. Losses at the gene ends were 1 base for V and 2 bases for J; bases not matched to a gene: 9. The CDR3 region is CASSPLSGLANPYEQYF. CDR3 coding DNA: TGTGCCAGCTCACCACTCTCTGGACTAGCGAACCCCTACGAGCAGTACTTC.

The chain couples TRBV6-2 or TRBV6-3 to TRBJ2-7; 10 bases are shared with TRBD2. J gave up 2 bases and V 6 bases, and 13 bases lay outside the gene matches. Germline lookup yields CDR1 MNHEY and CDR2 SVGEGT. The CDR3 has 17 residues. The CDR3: CASSSFSGLAAPYEQYF. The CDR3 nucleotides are TGTGCCAGCAGCTCCTTCTCCGGACTAGCGGCCCCCTACGAGCAGTACTTC.

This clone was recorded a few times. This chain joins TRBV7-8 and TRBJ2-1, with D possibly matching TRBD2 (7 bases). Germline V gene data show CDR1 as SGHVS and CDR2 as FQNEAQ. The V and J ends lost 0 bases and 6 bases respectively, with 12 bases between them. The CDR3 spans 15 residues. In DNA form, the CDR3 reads TGTGCCAGCAGCTTAGCGCGGGGGCAGACCAATGAGCAGTTCTTC. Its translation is CASSLARGQTNEQFF.